This T cell receptor beta chain was profiled in a study of response to subunit inactivated influenza vaccine. General study results and limits: The authors proposed limited new T cell recruitment per seasonal influenza vaccination.

Comment on this clonotype: What it recognizes is unknown.

One entry per CDR3 protein results from TCRdb running MiXCR on the RT-PCR reads. The table lists just under 250,000 distinct CDR3 sequences, over 9% of them singletons. Trimming removed 5 bases from V and 9 bases from J; junction bases left unmatched: 7. The CDR3 length is 12 residues. From germline, CDR1 is DFQATT and CDR2 SNEGSKA (reference sequence). The sample in question was non-naive T cells sorted from PBMCs, obtained around 14 days before vaccination. The receptor was derived from a man aged 45-65 years who received an inactivated influenza vaccine. The chain has TRBV20-1 and TRBJ2-4, with 7 bases matching TRBD1. In DNA form, the CDR3 reads TGCAGTGCTCAAGACAGGGCAGGCATTCAGTACTTC. This sequence encodes CSAQDRAGIQYF.